A single sample gave rise to the 7 T cell receptor beta chains below, sequenced in a study of T cells after yellow fever vaccination. TCRdb re-analysed the 5' RACE reads in MiXCR, keeping a single row per CDR3 protein. This table has 350,000 to 450,000 distinct CDR3 sequences, about 17% appearing once. This sample comprised PBMCs, obtained before the yellow fever booster vaccination. These receptors all come from a man between 18 and 29 years old who received the YFV17D yellow fever vaccine.

This clonotype was found a few times. The rearrangement uses TRBV5-6 and TRBJ2-7; D is uncertain. V gave up 2 bases and J gave up 6 bases, with 3 bases separating them. This CDR3 spans 10 amino acids. The V gene's germline CDR1 is SGHDT and CDR2 YYEEEE. DNA for the CDR3: TGTGCCAGCAGCTTCGGCGAGCAGTACTTC. It specifies CASSFGEQYF. Complete variable domain (other parts from reference TRBV5-6 and TRBJ2-7): DAGVTQSPTHLIKTRGQQVTLRCSPKSGHDTVSWYQQALGQGPQFIFQYYEEEERQRGNFPDRFSGHQFPNYSSELNVNALLLGDSALYLCASSFGEQYFGPGTRLTVT.

V is TRBV5-6 and J is TRBJ1-2, with D possibly TRBD1 on 6 matching bases. CDR1 SGHDT and CDR2 YYEEEE come from the germline V gene. CDR3 length: 16 amino acids. The V end was cut by 1 base, the J end by 4 bases, with 17 bases between. The CDR3 loop reads CASSLRGAAASYGYTF. For the CDR3, the DNA is TGTGCCAGCAGCTTGAGGGGGGCCGCCGCCTCCTATGGCTACACCTTC.

The rearrangement links TRBV4-2 to TRBJ2-1; D might be TRBD1 (5 bases). Germline-derived CDR1 and CDR2 are LGHNA and YNFKEQ. Trimming pared 0 bases from V and 12 bases from J, leaving 15 bases between. The CDR3 has 14 amino acids. The CDR3 DNA is TGTGCCAGCAGCCAAGACATCGAATTGCAGGGGCAGTTCTTC. This codes for CASSQDIELQGQFF.

This clonotype was detected ten times or more. V usage is TRBV6-2 or TRBV6-3 and J usage is TRBJ2-7; D is possibly TRBD2 (5 bases). CDR1 is MNHEY and CDR2 is SVGEGT in the germline V gene. The CDR3 has 12 residues. V was trimmed by 4 bases and J by 4 bases, leaving 8 bases between them. CDR3 DNA sequence: TGTGCCAGCAGTTGGACGGGGTACGAGCAGTACGTC. This translates into CASSWTGYEQYV.

This clonotype was observed a few times. The gene calls are TRBV25-1 and TRBJ1-2; D is perhaps TRBD1 (6 bases). V was clipped by 0 bases and J by 5 bases, with 16 bases between them. The germline V gene encodes CDR1 MGHDK and CDR2 SYGVNS. This CDR3 region has 16 residues. The DNA of the CDR3 is TGTGCCAGCAGTGAATATGAACAGGGACGGGGGTATGGCTACACCTTC. It yields the protein CASSEYEQGRGYGYTF.

CDR3 residues: CSAPSLARVYGYTF. CDR3 DNA: TGCAGTGCTCCCTCGCTCGCCAGGGTCTATGGCTACACCTTC. V gene TRBV20-1 combines with J gene TRBJ1-2, with D tentatively TRBD1 (5 bases). Germline CDR1 is DFQATT and CDR2 is SNEGSKA (reference sequence). V was shortened by 5 bases and J by 4 bases, with 17 bases between the two germline ends. The length of the CDR3 is 14 residues.

The DNA for the CDR3 is TGTGCCAGTACCTGGACAGGGGTCGGGGAGCTGTTTTTT. Encoded protein: CASTWTGVGELFF. The chain links TRBV19 to TRBJ2-2; TRBD1 matches at 9 bases. The trim removed 7 bases at V and 7 bases at J, leaving 4 bases unmatched. Germline CDR1 is LNHDA and CDR2 is SQIVND (reference sequence). The CDR3 covers 13 residues.